The T cell receptor (beta chain) described here comes from a study of shared clonotypes between healthy human individuals. Study results and caveats: Blood alone was sampled, and tissue repertoires likely differ. The expectation was that sequencing depth would affect clonotype sharing among donors. The study found lower generation probabilities in non-shared clonotypes than in those shared by all four donors.

This CDR3 region has 13 residues. Trimming removed 2 bases at V and 9 bases at J, with 11 bases between. Germline-derived CDR1 and CDR2 are WNHNN and SYGVQD (reference sequence). A deep-level run was used for the assay. Sequenced by immunoSEQ multiplex PCR; TCRdb stores in-frame clones only, minus some. The sample records 2 million to 2.5 million clones, 92% being singletons. In the case of this clone: What it recognizes is unknown.

The chain is built from TRBV10-1 and TRBJ1-5; D gene ambiguous. The specimen sequenced was naive CD4+ T cells from PBMCs. Subset: CD45RA+ positively selected. This sequence was found in a young man in good health. Some clones in this sample may be carry-over from other donors' samples. This chain's CDR3 is CASSETAIGPQHF. The CDR3 region has the DNA TGCGCCAGCAGTGAGACCGCCATTGGGCCCCAGCATTTT.